Presented here are 27 T cell receptor beta chains from one specimen sequenced in a study of regulatory T cells in long-lasting Graves disease. The time point here: persistent/refractory GD, antithyroid drugs over 5 years with positive TRAb. PBMC RNA was the source of the TCR library. Investigators prepared the TCR beta libraries by applying iRepertoire HTBI primers and Arm-PCR of CDR3 regions. TCRdb passed the multiplex PCR reads through MiXCR, listing each CDR3 protein once. The sample has 400,000 to 500,000 distinct CDR3 sequences; approximately 22% are singletons. Sample: peripheral blood mononuclear cells (PBMCs), taken when the disease was refractory, from a patient treated with antithyroid drugs. All receptors come from a female donor with Graves disease.

The chain has TRBV5-4 and TRBJ2-5; a weak D match, TRBD1 (5 bases). V dropped 0 bases and J dropped 2 bases, with 14 bases sitting between them. Germline V gene lookup returns CDR1 SGHNT and CDR2 YYREEE (reference sequence). This CDR3 is built from 16 residues. CDR3 bases: TGTGCCAGCAGCTTGGTGGGGCCTAAGGCACAAGAGACCCAGTACTTC. Protein product: CASSLVGPKAQETQYF.

This clonotype was seen at least ten times. The genes are TRBV6-1 and TRBJ1-1, with D possibly TRBD1 on 5 matching bases. Germline V lookup: CDR1 MNHNS, CDR2 SASEGT. Trimming cost V 5 bases and J 7 bases, with 11 bases left between them. This CDR3 comprises 12 residues. In DNA form, the CDR3 reads TGTGCCAGCAGTCTGAGGGACTTTGAAGCTTTCTTT. Protein sequence: CASSLRDFEAFF.

This clonotype was picked up many times. This chain uses TRBV3-1 with TRBJ1-1; no firm D call. The CDR3 is 14 residues long. The germline CDR1 and CDR2 sequences are LGHDT and YNNKEL (reference sequence). V lost 2 bases and J lost 4, with 11 bases in between. The CDR3 region is CASSQTLRSTEAFF. CDR3 bases: TGTGCCAGCAGCCAAACCCTCCGGAGCACTGAAGCTTTCTTT. The whole variable domain, filled in from reference TRBV3-1 and TRBJ1-1, reads DTAVSQTPKYLVTQMGNDKSIKCEQNLGHDTMYWYKQDSKKFLKIMFSYNNKELIINETVPNRFSPKSPDKAHLNLHINSLELGDSAVYFCASSQTLRSTEAFFGQGTRLTVV.

This clonotype was counted many times. This chain joins TRBV2 and TRBJ2-7, with 10 bases lining up with TRBD2. Germline lookup yields CDR1 SNHLY and CDR2 FYNNEI. The CDR3 extends over 20 amino acids. Germline trimming cut 6 bases from V and 5 bases from J; bases unmatched to any gene: 25. Here the CDR3 reads CASSVDRETSSGSVPHEQYF. CDR3 bases: TGTGCCAGCAGCGTGGACAGGGAAACATCTAGCGGGAGTGTTCCCCACGAGCAGTACTTC.

This chain uses TRBV12-3 or TRBV12-4 with TRBJ2-5, with D perhaps TRBD2 (5 bases). V was cut by 1 base and J by 4 bases, with 10 bases left in between. The CDR3 contains 14 residues. CDR3 region: CASSLVLDGETQYF. DNA of the CDR3: TGTGCCAGCAGTTTAGTACTAGATGGAGAGACCCAGTACTTC.

In its sample, this clonotype was seen many times. The rearrangement links TRBV6-1 to TRBJ1-1, with 12 bases aligning to TRBD1. Germline V gives CDR1 MNHNS, CDR2 SASEGT. Losses at the gene ends were 5 bases for V and 0 bases for J; bases not matched to a gene: 10. CDR3 size: 18 residues. The CDR3 spells CASSKLSGTGGVNTEAFF. DNA of the CDR3: TGTGCCAGCAGTAAGTTATCCGGGACAGGGGGCGTGAACACTGAAGCTTTCTTT.

A word on this clonotype: Just one base apart from a much larger clone, this may be a read error. This chain links TRBV27 with TRBJ1-4; D is ambiguous. V was cut by 4 bases and J by 8 bases, with 14 bases left in between. Germline CDR1 and CDR2: MNHEY and SMNVEV (reference sequence). The CDR3 spans 14 residues. The chain's CDR3 is CASSSLGMGEKLFF. CDR3 coding DNA: TGTGCCAGCAGTTCATTGGGAATGGGGGAAAAACTGTTTTTT.

This clonotype was seen at least ten times. The V call is TRBV28, the J call TRBJ1-2; D remains ambiguous. Trimming removed 6 bases from V and 8 bases from J, with 19 bases in between. This CDR3 has 14 residues. In germline, CDR1 is MDHEN, CDR2 SYDVKM. CDR3 nucleotides: TGTGCCAGCAGCGGCCAGGAATGGGCTAAAGGCTACACCTTC. Its translation: CASSGQEWAKGYTF.

This chain uses TRBV28 with TRBJ2-4, with D unclear. Trimming pared 1 base from V and 5 bases from J, leaving 6 bases between. CDR1 is MDHEN and CDR2 is SYDVKM in the germline V gene. This CDR3 has 13 residues. This CDR3 reads CASSLFTENIQYF. CDR3 sequence (DNA): TGTGCCAGCAGTTTATTTACGGAAAACATTCAGTACTTC.

The chain carries TRBV28 and TRBJ2-7; maybe TRBD2 (6 bases). This CDR3 has 14 residues. Germline CDR1 is MDHEN and CDR2 is SYDVKM. V lost 4 bases and J 4 bases, leaving 14 bases between the germline ends. As DNA, the CDR3 is TGTGCCAGCAGTTCGGGACTTTTTGGGTACGAGCAGTACTTC. This gives the protein CASSSGLFGYEQYF.

This sequence joins TRBV10-3 and TRBJ1-3, with a possible D match to TRBD1 (5 bases). Germline values: CDR1 ENHRY, CDR2 SYGVKD. The CDR3 consists of 14 residues. Trimming removed 10 bases from V and 2 bases from J, with 15 bases in between. The CDR3 loop is CATVDKGAGNTIYF. CDR3 bases: TGTGCCACTGTTGATAAAGGGGCTGGAAACACCATATATTTT.

This clonotype was found many times. The rearrangement uses TRBV6-5 and TRBJ2-2; D unclear. This CDR3 has 14 amino acids. The germline V gene encodes CDR1 MNHEY and CDR2 SVGAGI. V was clipped by 2 bases and J by 6 bases, with 10 bases between them. The CDR3 nucleotides are TGTGCCAGCAGTTACGTGGCCCTGGCCGGGGAGCTGTTTTTT. Translation gives CASSYVALAGELFF.

The chain has TRBV20-1 and TRBJ1-1, with D tentatively TRBD1 (6 bases). The CDR3 loop spans 14 amino acids. With 6 bases removed from V and 0 bases from J, the gap between germline ends came to 14 bases. Germline CDR1 and CDR2: DFQATT and SNEGSKA (reference sequence). The CDR3 DNA sequence: TGCAGTGCCCATTTGGGGGGGCTGAACACTGAAGCTTTCTTT. It translates to CSAHLGGLNTEAFF.

V is TRBV19 and J is TRBJ2-1, with 12 bases matching TRBD1. The CDR3 loop spans 20 amino acids. V dropped 4 bases and J dropped 3; count of bases not matched to a gene: 16. Germline V gene data show CDR1 as LNHDA and CDR2 as SQIVND (reference sequence). CDR3 sequence: CASSRAGQGAAASVYNEQFF. CDR3 in DNA: TGTGCCAGTAGTAGGGCGGGACAGGGGGCGGCGGCTAGCGTCTACAATGAGCAGTTCTTC.

A remark on this clonotype: A much larger clonotype is one base distant, so this may be a read error. This rearrangement joins TRBV28 to TRBJ1-2; 7 nucleotides line up with TRBD1. Per the germline V gene, CDR1 is MDHEN and CDR2 is SYDVKM. This CDR3 comprises 12 residues. Trimming took 6 bases from V and 9 from J; bases not matched to a gene: 7. CDR3 residues: CASSGQANSYTF. Written as DNA, the CDR3 is TGTGCCAGCAGCGGACAGGCGAATAGCTACACCTTC.

V and J are TRBV28 and TRBJ2-4; 10 bases are shared with TRBD2. Trimming cost V 6 bases and J 0 bases; bases outside gene matches: 8. Per germline, CDR1 MDHEN and CDR2 SYDVKM. The CDR3 covers 17 residues. As DNA, the CDR3 is TGTGCCAGCAGACGAGCAGCGGGAGGGCCAGCCAAAAACATTCAGTACTTC. Its translation is CASRRAAGGPAKNIQYF.

This clonotype was recorded at least ten times. The CDR3 loop reads CASRLPGGGNEQFF. The CDR3 coding sequence is TGTGCCAGCAGATTACCTGGGGGCGGCAATGAGCAGTTCTTC. J is TRBJ2-1 and V is TRBV28, with a tentative D call TRBD1 (6 bases). Looked up from germline, CDR1 is MDHEN and CDR2 is SYDVKM. The CDR3 runs 14 residues. V gave up 6 bases and J gave up 6 bases, with 15 bases separating them.

This clonotype was counted only a few times. V and J are TRBV3-1 and TRBJ1-1; no clear D gene. This CDR3 comprises 14 residues. The ends were cut back, 3 bases at V and 3 bases at J, with 11 bases in the middle. The V gene's germline CDR1 is LGHDT and CDR2 YNNKEL (reference sequence). CDR3 nucleotide sequence: TGTGCCAGCAGCCAGATAATCGGTTACACTGAAGCTTTCTTT. Its protein is CASSQIIGYTEAFF. Filled out from reference TRBV3-1 and TRBJ1-1, the complete variable domain reads DTAVSQTPKYLVTQMGNDKSIKCEQNLGHDTMYWYKQDSKKFLKIMFSYNNKELIINETVPNRFSPKSPDKAHLNLHINSLELGDSAVYFCASSQIIGYTEAFFGQGTRLTVV.

The chain couples TRBV11-3 to TRBJ2-2; tentatively, D is TRBD1 (6 bases). This CDR3 has 13 residues. The germline V gene has CDR1 SGHNT and CDR2 YENEEA. The CDR3 coding sequence is TGTGCTTCAGCCAGAGACAGGACCGGGGAGCTGTTTTTT. Residues: CASARDRTGELFF.

This clonotype was seen at least ten times. The genes are TRBV28 and TRBJ2-2; D is unclear. This CDR3 contains 13 residues. The V gene's germline CDR1 is MDHEN and CDR2 SYDVKM. Trimming stripped 7 bases from V and 3 bases from J, with 9 bases between. Here the CDR3 DNA reads TGTGCCAGCAATTCGGTTTACACCGGGGAGCTGTTTTTT. It is translated as CASNSVYTGELFF.

The chain recombines TRBV6-1 with TRBJ1-5; D not certain. V was trimmed by 2 bases and J by 1 base, leaving 15 bases between them. Germline V lookup: CDR1 MNHNS, CDR2 SASEGT. This CDR3 has 17 amino acids. The CDR3 here is CASSESLKVTSNQPQHF. In DNA form, the CDR3 reads TGTGCCAGCAGTGAAAGTTTGAAAGTTACAAGCAATCAGCCCCAGCATTTT.

Only a few counts were recorded for this clonotype. This sequence joins TRBV24-1 and TRBJ2-2; no definite D call. Germline V gene sequence: CDR1 KGHDR, CDR2 SFDVKD. V gave up 5 bases and J gave up 0 bases, with 3 bases separating them. CDR3 length: 13 amino acids. In nucleotides, the CDR3 is TGTGCCACCAGTGTGACGAACACCGGGGAGCTGTTTTTT. Translating gives CATSVTNTGELFF.

This clonotype was counted ten times or more. The chain uses TRBV12-3 or TRBV12-4 and TRBJ2-2; D might be TRBD1 (6 bases). The CDR3 loop spans 15 amino acids. Trimming took off 7 bases at V and 6 bases at J, with 18 bases between the two ends. The chain's CDR3 is CASTRGAGDSGELFF. The CDR3 region has the DNA TGTGCCAGCACGAGAGGGGCAGGGGATTCCGGGGAGCTGTTTTTT.

This clonotype has ten or more counts. The J gene is TRBJ1-5, the V gene TRBV12-3 or TRBV12-4; unclear D gene. The CDR3 totals 15 residues. Trimming shortened V by 4 bases and J by 0 bases, and 10 bases separated the two germline ends. The CDR3 here is CASSSTAYSNQPQHF. CDR3 sequence (DNA): TGTGCCAGCAGTTCGACGGCGTATAGCAATCAGCCCCAGCATTTT.

This clonotype was seen once. This chain connects TRBV20-1 to TRBJ2-7, with 12 bases lining up with TRBD2. J lost 5 bases, V lost 6 bases, and 5 bases had no gene match. This CDR3 has 13 amino acids. Germline V gene data show CDR1 as DFQATT and CDR2 as SNEGSKA (reference sequence). Here the CDR3 reads CSAWTSGIDEQYF. CDR3 DNA sequence: TGCAGTGCATGGACTAGCGGGATTGACGAGCAGTACTTC.

This clonotype was found many times. V and J are TRBV28 and TRBJ2-1; D gene uncertain. The germline gives CDR1 MDHEN, CDR2 SYDVKM. The CDR3 sequence is 13 residues long. V lost 3 bases and J 7 bases, leaving 10 bases between the germline ends. The CDR3 sequence is CASSFGGGNEQFF. As DNA, the CDR3 is TGTGCCAGCAGTTTTGGCGGTGGAAATGAGCAGTTCTTC.

The chain employs TRBV2 and TRBJ2-7; TRBD2 matches 7 bases. V gave up 1 base and J gave up 5 bases; unmatched junction bases: 8. The germline V gene encodes CDR1 SNHLY and CDR2 FYNNEI. The CDR3 is 15 amino acids. CDR3 nucleotides: TGTGCCAGCAGTGAAGAGGGAGGGGTGGGCAACGAGCAGTACTTC. It encodes CASSEEGGVGNEQYF.